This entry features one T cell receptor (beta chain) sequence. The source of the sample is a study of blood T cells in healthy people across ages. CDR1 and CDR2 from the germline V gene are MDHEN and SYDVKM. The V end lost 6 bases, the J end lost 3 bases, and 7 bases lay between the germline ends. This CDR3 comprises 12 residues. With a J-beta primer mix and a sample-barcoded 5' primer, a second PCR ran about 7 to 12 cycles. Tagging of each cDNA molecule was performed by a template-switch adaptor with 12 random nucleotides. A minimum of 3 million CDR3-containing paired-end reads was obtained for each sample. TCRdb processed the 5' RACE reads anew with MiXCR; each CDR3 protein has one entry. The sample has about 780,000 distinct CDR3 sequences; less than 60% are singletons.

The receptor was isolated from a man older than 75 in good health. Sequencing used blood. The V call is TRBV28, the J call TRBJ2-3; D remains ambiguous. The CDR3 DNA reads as TGTGCCAGCAGGGTTGGGACAGATACGCAGTATTTT. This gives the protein CASRVGTDTQYF.